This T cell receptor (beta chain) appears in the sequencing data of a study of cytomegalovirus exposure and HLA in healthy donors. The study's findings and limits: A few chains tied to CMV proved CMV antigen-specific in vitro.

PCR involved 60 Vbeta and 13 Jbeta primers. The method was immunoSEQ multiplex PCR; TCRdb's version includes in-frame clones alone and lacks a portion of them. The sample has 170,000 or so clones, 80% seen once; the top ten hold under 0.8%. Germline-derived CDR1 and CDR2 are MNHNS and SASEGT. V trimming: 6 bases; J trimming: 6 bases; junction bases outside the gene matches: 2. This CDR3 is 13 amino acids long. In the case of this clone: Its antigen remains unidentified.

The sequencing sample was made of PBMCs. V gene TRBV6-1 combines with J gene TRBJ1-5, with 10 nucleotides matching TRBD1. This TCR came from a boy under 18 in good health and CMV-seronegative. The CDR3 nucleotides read TGTGCCAGCAGAGGACAGGGGGTTCAGCCCCAGCATTTT. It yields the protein CASRGQGVQPQHF.